This TCR beta chain was captured by sequencing in a study of OX40 agonist ivuxolimab in advanced cancers. Study in general: Eligibility rules accepted prior anti-PD-1, anti-PD-L1 or anti-CTLA-4 therapy, and over 35% had some.

TCRdb's copy holds only in-frame clones and misses some; the assay was immunoSEQ multiplex PCR. The data show roughly 93,000 clones, 91% seen once. Germline V gene lookup returns CDR1 SGHKS and CDR2 YYEKEE (reference sequence). The V and J ends lost 2 bases and 8 bases respectively, with 23 bases between them. The CDR3 totals 17 residues. The chain is built from TRBV5-5 and TRBJ2-1; the D call may be TRBD1 or TRBD2 (7 bases each). The source material was CD4+ or CD8+ T cells sorted from blood, sampled in a trial of the OX40 agonist ivuxolimab. This clonotype was obtained from an adult with an advanced solid tumor such as melanoma, head and neck, liver or kidney cancer. In DNA, the CDR3 is TGTGCCAGCAGCTTCCTTGGGAGGGGGCGAAGTTTCGATGAGCAGTTCTTC. Residues: CASSFLGRGRSFDEQFF.